What follows is one TCR beta chain and its context. Other DNA sequences in the same sample also yield this CDR3. This sample was included in a study of blood T cell repertoires in COVID-19. Clones were read by immunoSEQ multiplex PCR, and TCRdb kept only the in-frame ones, dropping some. The sample has 130,000 to 150,000 clones; around 85% are singletons. Trimming took 1 base from V and 0 from J; bases not matched to a gene: 1. This CDR3 contains 15 residues. Germline CDR1 is GTSNPN and CDR2 is SVGIG (reference sequence). This receptor was identified in a woman between 40 and 55 years old with active or convalescent COVID-19. Sequencing was carried out using peripheral blood. This rearrangement joins TRBV30 to TRBJ1-3; 9 bases match TRBD1. CDR3 amino acids: CAWSGDRASGNTIYF. The CDR3 DNA reads as TGTGCCTGGAGTGGGGACAGGGCCTCTGGAAACACCATATATTTT.